This passage covers 28 T cell receptor beta chains from one sample sequenced in a study of blood T cell repertoires in COVID-19. Method: immunoSEQ multiplex PCR; TCRdb's copy keeps in-frame clones and lacks some. This table has under 300,000 clones, about 93% appearing once. Sequencing input: peripheral blood. The source is a man aged 30 to 45 with COVID-19, enrolled during active disease.

This clone has only a few counts. This chain uses TRBV3-1 (or the pseudogene TRBV3-2) with TRBJ1-2, with no clear D. The CDR3 loop spans 15 amino acids. The V end was cut by 0 bases, the J end by 6 bases, with 14 bases between. Per the germline V gene, CDR1 is LGHDT and CDR2 is YNNKEL (reference sequence). The CDR3 nucleotides read TGTGCCAGCAGCCAAGATGGGAGAACAGATCATGGCTACACCTTC. This gives the protein CASSQDGRTDHGYTF.

V and J are TRBV23-1 and TRBJ2-5, with 9 bases matching TRBD1. TRBV23-1 is sorted into the ORF group, with uncertain function. The J segment lost 5 bases and the V segment lost 4 bases, leaving 20 bases of the junction unmatched. The CDR3 consists of 19 residues. The DNA for the CDR3 is TGCGCCAGCAGTCTCCTAGTCGGACAGGGGTTTGGTTTGTACGAGACCCAGTACTTC. Its translation is CASSLLVGQGFGLYETQYF.

J is TRBJ1-1 and V is TRBV25-1; D unresolved. Germline lookup yields CDR1 MGHDK and CDR2 SYGVNS. V was shortened by 4 bases and J by 0 bases, with 12 bases between the two germline ends. CDR3 length: 15 amino acids. CDR3 sequence reads: CASSVSGRMNTEAFF. The CDR3 DNA reads TGTGCCAGCAGTGTATCCGGCAGGATGAACACTGAAGCTTTCTTT.

The J gene is TRBJ1-3, the V gene TRBV7-2, with TRBD1 identical over 7 bases. The CDR3 runs to 16 residues. Germline-derived CDR1 and CDR2 are SGHTA and FQGNSA. The V gene end was trimmed by 2 bases and the J gene end by 0 bases; junction bases not matched to a gene: 4. CDR3 DNA sequence: TGTGCCAGCAGCTTAATGGGACAGTTCTCTGGAAACACCATATATTTT. Translated: CASSLMGQFSGNTIYF.

CDR3 sequence reads: CSASHSRYGYTF. The CDR3 bases are TGCAGTGCTAGTCACAGCCGCTATGGCTACACCTTC. The chain recombines TRBV20-1 with TRBJ1-2; D remains ambiguous. Germline V gene data show CDR1 as DFQATT and CDR2 as SNEGSKA (reference sequence). Between the trimmed V and J ends, which lost 3 bases and 4 bases, there was a span of 9 bases. The length of the CDR3 is 12 residues.

The chain has TRBV10-3 and TRBJ2-7; D possibly corresponds to TRBD2 (5 bases). Trimming took off 10 bases at V and 0 bases at J, with 13 bases between the two ends. Germline V lookup: CDR1 ENHRY, CDR2 SYGVKD. The CDR3 runs to 13 residues. This CDR3 is CATWDTSSYEQYF. The CDR3 DNA sequence: TGTGCCACGTGGGATACTAGCTCCTACGAGCAGTACTTC.

V and J are TRBV7-9 and TRBJ1-6; D is undetermined. The CDR3 is made up of 16 amino acids. Trimming removed 5 bases at V and 7 bases at J, with 18 bases between. Germline CDR1 is SEHNR and CDR2 is FQNEAQ (reference sequence). The CDR3 spells CASSPSGDGWNSPLHF. In DNA form, the CDR3 reads TGTGCCAGCAGCCCCAGCGGTGACGGGTGGAATTCACCCCTCCACTTT.

The V and J genes are TRBV28 and TRBJ1-5, with 10 nucleotides matching TRBD1. Looked up from germline, CDR1 is MDHEN and CDR2 is SYDVKM. The CDR3 covers 15 residues. V lost 5 bases, J lost 7 bases, and 8 bases stayed unmatched. DNA for the CDR3: TGTGCCAGCAGTGGACCGGGACAGGGGTTCCAGCCCCAGCATTTT. It translates to CASSGPGQGFQPQHF.

This clone was observed a single time. This chain uses TRBV5-4 with TRBJ2-4; 11 nucleotides match TRBD2. Trimming at V came to 9 bases and at J to 9 bases, leaving 11 bases not matched to a gene. The CDR3 consists of 14 residues. Germline V lookup: CDR1 SGHNT, CDR2 YYREEE (reference sequence). The CDR3 coding sequence is TGTGCCACCACTAGCGGGGGACCCGGTGGCATTCAGTACTTC. Protein sequence: CATTSGGPGGIQYF.

Comments on this clone: Other DNA sequences in this sample translate to the same CDR3. V and J are TRBV9 and TRBJ2-1; a weak D match, TRBD1 (5 bases). There are 14 residues in the CDR3. V gave up 0 bases and J gave up 6 bases, with 10 bases separating them. Per the germline V gene, CDR1 is SGDLS and CDR2 is YYNGEE. CDR3 protein: CASSVVQGGNEQFF. CDR3 DNA: TGTGCCAGCAGCGTAGTTCAGGGCGGCAATGAGCAGTTCTTC.

CDR3 sequence: CASSLIEMNTEAFF. The CDR3, as DNA: TGTGCCAGCAGCCTTATTGAGATGAACACTGAAGCTTTCTTT. This chain uses TRBV7-9 with TRBJ1-1; D not certain. Trimming removed 5 bases at V and 0 bases at J, with 10 bases between. Germline CDR1 reads SEHNR; CDR2 reads FQNEAQ (reference sequence). The CDR3 sequence is 14 residues long.

This clone is a singleton in its sample. CDR3 in amino acids: CASRLTSGAGEETQYF. CDR3 DNA sequence: TGTGCCAGCAGATTGACTAGCGGGGCGGGGGAGGAGACCCAGTACTTC. This chain connects TRBV7-9 to TRBJ2-5, with 11 bases matching TRBD2. CDR3 length: 16 amino acids. Germline V lookup: CDR1 SEHNR, CDR2 FQNEAQ (reference sequence). Trimming at V came to 6 bases and at J to 5 bases, leaving 11 bases not matched to a gene. Together with reference TRBV7-9 and TRBJ2-5, the CDR3 gives the full variable domain: DTGVSQNPRHKITKRGQNVTFRCDPISEHNRLYWYRQTLGQGPEFLTYFQNEAQLEKSRLLSDRFSAERPKGSFSTLEIQRTEQGDSAMYLCASRLTSGAGEETQYFGPGTRLLVL.

The V gene is TRBV25-1, the J gene TRBJ2-2; no clear D gene. This CDR3 contains 14 residues. Trimming removed 9 bases from V and 3 bases from J, with 14 bases in between. Germline lookup yields CDR1 MGHDK and CDR2 SYGVNS. CDR3 nucleotides: TGTGCCAGGACGGGTCTGCCTCACACCGGGGAGCTGTTTTTT. This codes for CARTGLPHTGELFF.

The J gene is TRBJ1-1, the V gene TRBV7-3; D is unclear. CDR1 is SGHTA, CDR2 FQGTGA, per germline. This CDR3 has 13 amino acids. The V end lost 5 bases, the J end lost 1 base, and 8 bases lay between the germline ends. The CDR3 DNA reads as TGTGCCAGCAGCCGGAGGGAGAACACTGAAGCTTTCTTT. Its protein product is CASSRRENTEAFF.

The V gene is TRBV13, the J gene TRBJ2-1; 10 bases are shared with TRBD1. The V and J ends lost 5 bases and 0 bases, in that order; junction bases with no gene match: 1. The CDR3 covers 15 residues. Germline CDR1 PRHDT, CDR2 FYEKMQ (reference sequence). Here the CDR3 DNA reads TGTGCCAGCAGCAGACAGGGGGCCTCCTACAATGAGCAGTTCTTC. As protein: CASSRQGASYNEQFF.

This chain links TRBV18 with TRBJ1-2; a weak D match, TRBD1 (5 bases). CDR1 is KGHSH, CDR2 LQKENI, per germline. This CDR3 has 15 amino acids. Trimming shortened V by 2 bases and J by 4 bases, and 14 bases separated the two germline ends. The CDR3 bases are TGTGCCAGCTCACCAAGGCAGGGTAACGGCTATGGCTACACCTTC. The encoded protein is CASSPRQGNGYGYTF.

The chain joins TRBV11-2 to TRBJ2-1, with D tentatively TRBD1 (5 bases). The CDR3 runs 14 residues. Trimming took off 0 bases at V and 7 bases at J, with 10 bases between the two ends. The germline V gene has CDR1 SGHAT and CDR2 FQNNGV. CDR3 protein: CASSLEGRVNEQFF. DNA of the CDR3: TGTGCCAGCAGCTTAGAAGGCAGGGTGAATGAGCAGTTCTTC.

The CDR3 is CASRPGQGNQPQHF. CDR3 DNA: TGTGCCAGCAGGCCGGGACAGGGGAATCAGCCCCAGCATTTT. The chain carries TRBV6-5 and TRBJ1-5, with 10 nucleotides matching TRBD1. Unmatched junction bases numbered 3, after V lost 6 bases and J lost 4 bases. The CDR3 runs to 14 residues. Germline V CDR1 and CDR2: MNHEY, SVGAGI.

V usage is TRBV19 and J usage is TRBJ1-5; no definite D call. The CDR3 is made up of 12 amino acids. The germline V gene has CDR1 LNHDA and CDR2 SQIVND (reference sequence). V was trimmed by 6 bases and J by 10 bases, leaving 13 bases between them. The CDR3 here is CASSNMLGPQHF. In nucleotides, the CDR3 is TGTGCCAGTAGCAATATGCTGGGCCCCCAGCATTTT.

A word on this clone: Other nucleotide sequences from this sample produce the same CDR3. The genes are TRBV6-5 and TRBJ2-7; TRBD1 matches at 10 bases. CDR3 length: 14 residues. With 6 bases clipped from V and 3 bases from J, the junction kept 5 bases outside the gene matches. The germline V gene has CDR1 MNHEY and CDR2 SVGAGI. The CDR3 region is CASRTGTGVYEQYF. Here the CDR3 DNA reads TGTGCCAGCAGAACCGGGACAGGGGTCTACGAGCAGTACTTC.

The chain employs TRBV5-4 and TRBJ2-7; 8 bases map to TRBD1. After removal of 4 bases from V and 4 bases from J, the junction contained 7 bases not matched to a gene. CDR1 SGHNT and CDR2 YYREEE come from the germline V gene (reference sequence). The CDR3 contains 14 residues. DNA for the CDR3: TGTGCCAGCAGCAGAGGGACAGGACCGTACGAGCAGTACTTC. This sequence encodes CASSRGTGPYEQYF.

The chain recombines TRBV5-4 with TRBJ1-2, with D possibly TRBD1 on 5 matching bases. CDR3 length: 13 residues. CDR1 and CDR2 (germline): SGHNT, YYREEE (reference sequence). Trimming cost V 5 bases and J 1 base, with 9 bases left between them. CDR3 sequence reads: CASRDTYNYGYTF. The CDR3 DNA reads TGTGCCAGCAGGGACACCTATAACTATGGCTACACCTTC.

The chain joins TRBV10-1 to TRBJ1-3, with TRBD1 as a possible D gene (5 bases). The ends were cut back, 3 bases at V and 3 bases at J, with 12 bases in the middle. Germline V CDR1 and CDR2: WNHNN, SYGVQD (reference sequence). The CDR3 has 15 amino acids. In nucleotides, the CDR3 is TGCGCCAGCAGTGAAGGAGGGGTTGGTGGAAACACCATATATTTT. It codes for CASSEGGVGGNTIYF.

The chain combines TRBV6-5 with TRBJ2-3; TRBD1 aligns across 10 bases. The CDR3 has 15 amino acids. Unmatched junction bases numbered 7, after V lost 6 bases and J lost 4 bases. Per germline, CDR1 MNHEY and CDR2 SVGAGI. CDR3 sequence (DNA): TGTGCCAGCAGAAGGGACAGGGGAGGCCCAGATACGCAGTATTTT. It translates to CASRRDRGGPDTQYF.

V is TRBV5-1 and J is TRBJ1-1, with 11 positions matching TRBD1. The CDR3 contains 14 residues. Trimming took 4 bases from V and 7 from J; bases not matched to a gene: 6. The germline gives CDR1 SGHRS, CDR2 YFSETQ. The CDR3 DNA follows: TGCGCCAGCAGCGGGGGACAGGGGGACGGTGAAGCTTTCTTT. Its protein is CASSGGQGDGEAFF.

The chain combines TRBV5-4 with TRBJ1-2; 9 bases match TRBD1. J was trimmed by 0 bases and V by 2 bases; bases with no gene match: 14. The CDR3 length is 19 residues. Germline V gene data show CDR1 as SGHNT and CDR2 as YYREEE (reference sequence). The CDR3 loop reads CASSFRGLGQGFSNYGYTF. In DNA, the CDR3 is TGTGCCAGCAGCTTTAGGGGACTGGGACAGGGTTTTTCTAACTATGGCTACACCTTC.

Concerning this clone itself: Other DNA sequences in the sample encode the same CDR3. The J gene is TRBJ1-1, the V gene TRBV6-5; TRBD1 might be the D (6 bases). Trimming shortened V by 6 bases and J by 2 bases, and 10 bases separated the two germline ends. The CDR3 loop spans 13 amino acids. CDR1 and CDR2 from the germline V gene are MNHEY and SVGAGI. CDR3 loop: CASRDRVNTEAFF. As DNA, the CDR3 is TGTGCCAGCAGGGACAGAGTTAACACTGAAGCTTTCTTT.

The chain links TRBV5-5 to TRBJ1-2, with 8 bases lining up with TRBD1. The V gene end was trimmed by 4 bases and the J gene end by 5 bases; junction bases not matched to a gene: 7. Per the germline V gene, CDR1 is SGHKS and CDR2 is YYEKEE (reference sequence). CDR3 length: 14 residues. The CDR3 region has the DNA TGTGCCAGCAGCGTGACAGGGGAAAGTTATGGCTACACCTTC. Encoded protein: CASSVTGESYGYTF.